This paragraph reports one T cell receptor (beta chain). A much larger clone lies a single base off, so this may be a read error. This entry is derived from a study of T cells after yellow fever vaccination. Study context: Low-cell-number fractions underwent preparation using SMART-Seq v4 Ultra Low Input.

TCRdb used MiXCR to reprocess the 5' RACE reads, holding one entry per CDR3 protein. The table has hundreds of thousands of distinct CDR3 sequences, approximately 13% seen once. Losses at the gene ends were 1 base for V and 1 base for J; bases not matched to a gene: 1. The length of the CDR3 is 14 residues. Germline lookup yields CDR1 SGHTA and CDR2 FQGNSA. The V gene is TRBV7-2, the J gene TRBJ2-7; 7 bases fit TRBD1. This sequence was found in a man under 40 who received the YFV17D yellow fever vaccine. The sequenced sample was PBMCs, obtained on the day of the yellow fever booster vaccination. The chain's CDR3 is CASSLEGQSYEQYF. DNA for the CDR3: TGTGCCAGCAGCTTAGAGGGACAGTCCTACGAGCAGTACTTC.